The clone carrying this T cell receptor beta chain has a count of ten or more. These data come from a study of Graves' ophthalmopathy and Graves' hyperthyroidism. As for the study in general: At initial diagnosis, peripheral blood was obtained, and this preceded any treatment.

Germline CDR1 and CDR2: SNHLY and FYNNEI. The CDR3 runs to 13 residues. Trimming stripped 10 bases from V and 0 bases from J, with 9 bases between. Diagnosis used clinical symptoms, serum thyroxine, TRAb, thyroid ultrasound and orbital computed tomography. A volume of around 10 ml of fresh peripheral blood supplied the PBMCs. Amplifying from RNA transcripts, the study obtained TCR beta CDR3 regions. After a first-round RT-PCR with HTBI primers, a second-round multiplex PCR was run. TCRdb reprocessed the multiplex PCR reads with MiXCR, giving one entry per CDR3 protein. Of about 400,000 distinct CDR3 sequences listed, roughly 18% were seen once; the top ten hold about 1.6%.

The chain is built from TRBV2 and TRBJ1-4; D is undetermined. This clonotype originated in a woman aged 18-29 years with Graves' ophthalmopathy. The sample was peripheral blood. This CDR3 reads CAIKPATNEKLFF. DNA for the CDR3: TGTGCCATTAAACCCGCAACTAATGAAAAACTGTTTTTT.